The present entry profiles one TCR beta chain with its context. Its specificity is not known. Germline loops: CDR1 SEHNR, CDR2 FQNEAQ (reference sequence). The CDR3 is 16 amino acids. Trimming took 1 base from V and 1 from J; bases not matched to a gene: 3. The sample originates from a study of cytomegalovirus exposure and HLA in healthy donors. 13 Jbeta primers and 60 Vbeta primers were used for the PCR. Assay: immunoSEQ multiplex PCR; the TCRdb copy retains only in-frame clones and omits some. The table lists some 130,000 clones, approximately 81% of them singletons, with about 0.71% in the top ten. Study results and limitations: In a later analysis, specific HLA alleles were associated with under 20,000 TCR beta sequences at a 0.05 false discovery rate. Earlier analysis looked at TCR beta V segments, and most were productive about 87% or about 30% of the time. Several top significant clusters appeared, in a later analysis, to be linked to common viral pathogens.

The chain joins TRBV7-9 to TRBJ2-3; 9 bases match TRBD2. The TCR comes from a man aged 18 to 29 in good health and CMV-seronegative. Specimen: PBMCs. The CDR3 nucleotides read TGTGCCAGCAGCTTAGATATAGCGGGGGGCACAGATACGCAGTATTTT. Protein sequence: CASSLDIAGGTDTQYF.